This passage covers 8 T cell receptor beta chains from one sample sequenced in a study of neoadjuvant anti-PD-1 for oral cavity cancer. Profiling relied on immunoSEQ multiplex PCR, and the TCRdb table lists in-frame clones only, not all of them. This sample has 12,000 to 15,000 clones, with roughly 67% found just once. Sequenced here: PBMCs, sampled before nivolumab (anti-PD-1) treatment. The receptor source for this set is a person aged 40 to 85 with oral cavity squamous cell carcinoma.

This clone was seen just once. The chain has TRBV6-5 and TRBJ1-4, with TRBD1 matching over 9 bases. After removal of 0 bases from V and 7 bases from J, the junction contained 3 bases not matched to a gene. The CDR3 covers 15 residues. Germline V CDR1 and CDR2: MNHEY, SVGAGI. The CDR3 DNA sequence: TGTGCCAGCAGTTACTCGGGACAGGGAAGTGAAAAACTGTTTTTT. Protein product: CASSYSGQGSEKLFF.

The V gene is TRBV19, the J gene TRBJ1-5; no reliable D call. V dropped 0 bases and J dropped 4 bases, with 19 bases sitting between them. The CDR3 is 18 residues long. Per the germline V gene, CDR1 is LNHDA and CDR2 is SQIVND (reference sequence). CDR3 bases: TGTGCCAGTAGTATAGATCGGGCAGGATTAAACTCTAATCAGCCCCAGCATTTT. It encodes CASSIDRAGLNSNQPQHF.

V gene TRBV11-1 combines with J gene TRBJ2-2; TRBD2 matches at 8 bases. CDR3 length equals 16 residues. Trimming took 3 bases from V and 4 from J; bases not matched to a gene: 7. Germline values: CDR1 SGHAT, CDR2 FQDESV (reference sequence). The CDR3 coding sequence is TGTGCCAGCAGCTTCCTAGCGGGCGGAGGCACCGGGGAGCTGTTTTTT. It is translated as CASSFLAGGGTGELFF.

The J gene is TRBJ1-5, the V gene TRBV4-1; a weak D match, TRBD1 (5 bases). The germline V gene has CDR1 MGHRA and CDR2 YSYEKL. Trimming took 1 base from V and 3 from J, leaving 7 bases between them. This CDR3 contains 14 residues. The CDR3 here is CASSQGQSNQPQHF. The CDR3 DNA sequence: TGCGCCAGCAGCCAAGGACAGTCCAATCAGCCCCAGCATTTT.

The CDR3 loop is CASSSWEQSDNSPLHF. The CDR3 DNA reads TGTGCCAGCAGCAGCTGGGAACAGAGTGATAATTCACCCCTCCACTTT. The V call is TRBV5-5, the J call TRBJ1-6; no clear D gene. The V gene's germline CDR1 is SGHKS and CDR2 YYEKEE (reference sequence). The V and J ends lost 4 bases and 5 bases respectively, with 16 bases between them. The CDR3 runs 16 residues.

This chain uses TRBV6-4 with TRBJ2-1; TRBD2 aligns across 12 bases. CDR3 size: 15 residues. CDR1 and CDR2 from the germline V gene are MRHNA and SNTAGT. The V segment lost 5 bases and the J segment 4 bases; nucleotides outside the gene matches: 3. CDR3: CASSRTSGAYNEQFF. In DNA, the CDR3 is TGTGCCAGCAGTCGGACTAGCGGGGCTTACAATGAGCAGTTCTTC.

The sample holds a few counts of this clone. The V gene is TRBV6-5, the J gene TRBJ1-2; 9 bases fit TRBD1. With V trimmed by 7 bases and J by 7 bases, 7 bases remained unmatched. This CDR3 is 13 amino acids long. Germline-derived CDR1 and CDR2 are MNHEY and SVGAGI. Written as DNA, the CDR3 is TGTGCCAGCAACCCGGGACAGGGAGGTGGCTACACCTTC. Protein: CASNPGQGGGYTF.

V gene TRBV5-1 combines with J gene TRBJ2-7; perhaps D is TRBD1 or TRBD2 (5 bases each). V gave up 0 bases and J gave up 4 bases, with 11 bases separating them. Germline V CDR1 and CDR2: SGHRS, YFSETQ. CDR3 length equals 14 residues. CDR3 sequence: CASSLDGARYEQYF. As DNA, the CDR3 is TGCGCCAGCAGCTTGGACGGGGCTCGGTACGAGCAGTACTTC.